Sequencing of this T cell receptor (beta chain) was carried out in a study of OX40 agonist ivuxolimab in advanced cancers. Study overall: Under the entry rules, prior anti-PD-1, anti-PD-L1 or anti-CTLA-4 therapy was allowed, and 40% had some.

The CDR3 sequence is 15 residues long. Trimming pared 3 bases from V and 0 bases from J, leaving 11 bases between. From germline, CDR1 is KGHSH and CDR2 LQKENI. Using immunoSEQ multiplex PCR, the repertoire was profiled, and TCRdb retains in-frame clones only, with some absent. The data contain 55,000 to 85,000 clones, 70% to 90% of them singletons. The source of this sequence is an adult with an advanced solid tumor such as melanoma, head and neck, liver or kidney cancer. The sequencing used CD4+ or CD8+ T cells sorted from blood, collected in a trial of the OX40 agonist ivuxolimab. V gene TRBV18 combines with J gene TRBJ1-1, with a tentative D call TRBD1 (6 bases). The CDR3 spells CASSPTGTLNTEAFF. As DNA, the CDR3 is TGTGCCAGCTCACCTACCGGGACATTGAACACTGAAGCTTTCTTT.